The following is a T cell receptor beta chain sequence with its context. This clone's antigen is unknown. Base qualities are not provided; no much larger clone lies one nucleotide away. The data were taken from a study of Ad26.COV2.S vaccination and SARS-CoV-2 variants (dated by TCRdb to 2020 to 2022). Background for the entire study: Donors in the vaccine arm were drawn from COV1001, a phase I-IIa trial of Ad26.COV2.S in healthy adults that was multicentre, randomized, double-blind and placebo-controlled. Sequencing of the TCRbeta repertoire served to evaluate the specificity and breadth of SARS-CoV-2-reactive T cell receptors following Ad26.COV2.S vaccination. Trial participants were randomized into five groups of five: low-dose or high-dose Ad26.COV2.S given once or twice, or placebo on both occasions. A total of approximately 30 samples were included in the TCR-sequenced set, comprising 19 Ad26.COV2.S vaccine recipients, 5 placebo recipients and 8 SARS-CoV-2 convalescent individuals. Dosing of Ad26.COV2.S was intramuscular, at either 5x10^10 or 1x10^11 viral particles, delivered as one shot or as two shots spaced 56 days apart. Investigators did not know the trial group allocation while performing experiments and assessing outcomes. Results and caveats for the whole study, not just this receptor: Vaccine and placebo recipients had comparable non-spike TCR breadth, which fits with the vaccine containing only spike. Substantial breadth of spike-specific CD8+ and CD4+ T cell responses was reported after vaccination. The study was not powered for comparison of responses between vaccine doses or regimens. It was noted by the authors that total T cell responses may have been underestimated by the TCR breadth and depth analyses. Ad26.COV2.S recipients had higher spike-specific TCR breadth than placebo recipients (P = 0.0014).

The meaning of the sample's treatment or condition label: approximately 18 received Ad26.COV2.S at low or high dose, single or two shots; a few received placebo; per-sample allocation not given. Repertoires of vaccine and placebo recipients were sequenced from samples taken on day 63 after the first injection. Cohort 1b enrolled 25 adults aged 18-55 years at a single site in Boston, USA, between 29 July and 7 August 2020. Ad26.COV2.S was a replication-incompetent adenovirus type 26 vector expressing a prefusion-stabilized SARS-CoV-2 spike protein from the original Wuhan strain. The immunoSEQ Assay was the method used to sequence TCRbeta CDR3 regions. After extraction, genomic DNA underwent amplification by bias-controlled multiplex PCR, followed by high-throughput sequencing. On the authors' methods: Collapsing and filtering of sequences were performed to quantify the absolute abundance of each unique TCRbeta CDR3 region. T cell fraction was estimated by normalization of TCRbeta template counts to usable DNA, with usable DNA being measured through amplification of reference genes present in all nucleated cells. Repertoire TCRs were annotated as SARS-CoV-2-specific by exact matching of V gene, CDR3 amino acid sequence and J gene to a known reactive TCR set. The reference SARS-CoV-2 TCR set was obtained from MIRA and was filtered for enrichment in COVID-19-positive ImmuneCODE repertoires, whereby public or cross-reactive TCRs were removed. Using the MIRA antigens, annotated TCRs were further analysed by specific ORF or by position within an ORF. Breadth was defined as annotated unique rearrangements over total unique productive rearrangements; depth was the summed frequency of those rearrangements. TCR breadth was compared between groups using two-sided Wilcoxon rank-sum tests. TCRdb limited this immuneACCESS table to in-frame rearrangements with V and J called. A share of clones is missing; checked studies link under half to unresolved V genes, and the rest is unexplained. From that table come the V and J calls and clone size; the DNA was used to work out D and trimming. The sample has under 550,000 clones on record, around 90% of them singletons. The top ten hold more than 10% of the sample.

This specimen was peripheral blood, taken in a trial of Ad26.COV2.S vaccine versus placebo. The sequence was collected from a person aged 18 to 65 who received the Ad26.COV2.S COVID-19 vaccine or a placebo.

The DNA reads TGTGCCAGCAGTTATTGGGGACAGGGAGGAGATACGCAGTATTTT. The encoded protein is CASSYWGQGGDTQYF. The V gene is TRBV6-5 and the J gene is TRBJ2-3; 9 nucleotides in the junction match TRBD1. The CDR3 runs 15 amino acids, cysteine and phenylalanine included. Of the read, only the CDR3 DNA is kept; its 45 bases are in frame from base 1. The V end gives up 3 bases and the J end 5 bases, leaving 6 bases in the junction not matched to a gene. For CDR1 and CDR2, the germline V gene lists MNHEY and SVGAGI.